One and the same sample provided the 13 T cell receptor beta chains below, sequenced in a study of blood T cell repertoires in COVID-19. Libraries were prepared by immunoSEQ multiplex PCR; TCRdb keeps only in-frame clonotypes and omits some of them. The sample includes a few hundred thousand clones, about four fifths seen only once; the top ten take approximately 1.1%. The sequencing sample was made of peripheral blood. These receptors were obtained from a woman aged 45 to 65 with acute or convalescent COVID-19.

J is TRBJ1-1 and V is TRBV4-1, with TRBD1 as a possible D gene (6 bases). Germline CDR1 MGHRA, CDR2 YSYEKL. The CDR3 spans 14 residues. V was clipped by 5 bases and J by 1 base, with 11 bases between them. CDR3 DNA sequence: TGCGCCAGCAGCTCCCCGGACAGGAACACTGAAGCTTTCTTT. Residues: CASSSPDRNTEAFF.

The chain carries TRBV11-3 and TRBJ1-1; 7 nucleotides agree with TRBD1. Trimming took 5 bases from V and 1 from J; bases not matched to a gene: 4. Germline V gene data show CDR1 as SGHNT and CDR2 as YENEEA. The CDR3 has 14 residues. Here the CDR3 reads CASSLQGPNTEAFF. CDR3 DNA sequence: TGTGCCAGCAGCCTACAGGGGCCGAACACTGAAGCTTTCTTT.

DNA of the CDR3: TGTGCCAGCAACCAGGGCGGGGCAAGACTCAAGGGTGGCTACACCTTC. Its protein is CASNQGGARLKGGYTF. The genes are TRBV3-1 (or the pseudogene TRBV3-2) and TRBJ1-2; perhaps TRBD1 as D (5 bases). CDR1 LGHDT and CDR2 YNNKEL come from the germline V gene (reference sequence). The CDR3 has 16 amino acids. V was cut by 7 bases and J by 7 bases, with 25 bases left in between.

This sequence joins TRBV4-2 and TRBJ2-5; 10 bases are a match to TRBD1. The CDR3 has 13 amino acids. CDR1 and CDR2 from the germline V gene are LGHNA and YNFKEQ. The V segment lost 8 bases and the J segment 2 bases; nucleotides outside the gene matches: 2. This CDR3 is CASGTGEQETQYF. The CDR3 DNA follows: TGTGCCAGCGGGACAGGGGAACAAGAGACCCAGTACTTC.

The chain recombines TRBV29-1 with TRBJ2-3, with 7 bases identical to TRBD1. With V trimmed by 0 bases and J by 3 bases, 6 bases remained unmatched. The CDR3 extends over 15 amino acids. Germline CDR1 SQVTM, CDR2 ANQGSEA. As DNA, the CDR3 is TGCAGCGTTGAAGAGGCAGGGGGTTTTACAGATACGCAGTATTTT. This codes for CSVEEAGGFTDTQYF.

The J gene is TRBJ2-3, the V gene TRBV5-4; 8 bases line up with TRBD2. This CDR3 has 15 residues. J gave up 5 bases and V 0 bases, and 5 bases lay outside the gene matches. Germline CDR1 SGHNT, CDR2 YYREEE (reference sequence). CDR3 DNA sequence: TGTGCCAGCAGCTTGGCGCGGGAGGATCTAGATACGCAGTATTTT. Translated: CASSLAREDLDTQYF.

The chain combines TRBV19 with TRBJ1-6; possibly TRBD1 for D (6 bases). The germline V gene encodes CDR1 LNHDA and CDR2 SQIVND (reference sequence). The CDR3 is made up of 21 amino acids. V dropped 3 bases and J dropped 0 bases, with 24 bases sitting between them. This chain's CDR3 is CASSMEWPAGAPSSYNSPLHF. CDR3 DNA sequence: TGTGCCAGTAGTATGGAGTGGCCGGCAGGGGCACCAAGCTCCTATAATTCACCCCTCCACTTT.

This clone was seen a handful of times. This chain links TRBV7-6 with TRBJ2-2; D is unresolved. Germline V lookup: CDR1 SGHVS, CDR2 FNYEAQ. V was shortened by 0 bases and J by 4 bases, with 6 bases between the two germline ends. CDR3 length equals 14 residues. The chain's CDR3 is CASSLAPVTGELFF. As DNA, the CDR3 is TGTGCCAGCAGCTTAGCCCCAGTCACCGGGGAGCTGTTTTTT.

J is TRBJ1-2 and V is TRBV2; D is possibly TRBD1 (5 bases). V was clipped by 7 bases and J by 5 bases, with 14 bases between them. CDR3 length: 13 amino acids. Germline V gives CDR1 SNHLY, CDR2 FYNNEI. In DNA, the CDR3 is TGTGCCAGCAAAGGCCAGGGCGAGTATGGCTACACCTTC. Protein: CASKGQGEYGYTF.

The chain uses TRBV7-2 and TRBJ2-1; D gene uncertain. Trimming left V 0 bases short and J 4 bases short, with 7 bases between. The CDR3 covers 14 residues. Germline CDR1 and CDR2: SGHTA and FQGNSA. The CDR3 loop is CASSLAGQYNEQFF. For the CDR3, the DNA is TGTGCCAGCAGCTTAGCTGGGCAGTACAATGAGCAGTTCTTC.

The CDR3 protein is CASSSQRAAEAFF. The CDR3 DNA sequence: TGTGCCAGCAGCTCCCAGAGGGCCGCTGAAGCTTTCTTT. This chain uses TRBV7-3 with TRBJ1-1, with D unresolved. CDR1 and CDR2 from the germline V gene are SGHTA and FQGTGA. CDR3 length equals 13 residues. Trimming pared 4 bases from V and 6 bases from J, leaving 12 bases between.

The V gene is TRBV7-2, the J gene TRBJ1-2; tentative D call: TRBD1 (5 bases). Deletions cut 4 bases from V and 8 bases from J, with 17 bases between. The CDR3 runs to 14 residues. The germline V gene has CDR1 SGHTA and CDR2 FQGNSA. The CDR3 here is CASSSSGGSHGYTF. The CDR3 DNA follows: TGTGCCAGCAGCTCCTCTGGGGGGTCTCACGGCTACACCTTC.

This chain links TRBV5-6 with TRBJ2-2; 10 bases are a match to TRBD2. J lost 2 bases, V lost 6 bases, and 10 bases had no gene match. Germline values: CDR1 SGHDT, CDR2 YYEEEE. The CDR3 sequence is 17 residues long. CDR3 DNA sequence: TGTGCCAGCACCCCGCGAACTAGCGGGATCAACACCGGGGAGCTGTTTTTT. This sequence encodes CASTPRTSGINTGELFF. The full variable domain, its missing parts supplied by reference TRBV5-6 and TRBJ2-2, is DAGVTQSPTHLIKTRGQQVTLRCSPKSGHDTVSWYQQALGQGPQFIFQYYEEEERQRGNFPDRFSGHQFPNYSSELNVNALLLGDSALYLCASTPRTSGINTGELFFGEGSRLTVL.